The 31 T cell receptor beta chains below all came from one sample that was sequenced in a study of T cells in women clearing cervical HPV infection. Clones were sequenced by immunoSEQ multiplex PCR, and TCRdb holds only the in-frame ones, with some missing. The ten top clones account for approximately 22%, within a sample of tens of thousands of clones. The sequencing input was blood buffy coat. The source of these receptors is a woman between 18 and 70 years old with a cervical HPV16 infection that either progressed to CIN3+ or cleared (not recorded which).

Note on this clone: The read ends 3 residues before the CDR3 terminus; that terminus is restored from the germline J gene. The rearrangement links TRBV20-1 to TRBJ2-1; the match to TRBD2 covers 12 bases. Germline trimming cut 3 bases from V and 2 bases from J; bases unmatched to any gene: 5. The CDR3 loop spans 16 amino acids. Germline CDR1 DFQATT, CDR2 SNEGSKA (reference sequence). The sequenced CDR3 bases are TGCAGTGCTAGTCCAACTAGCGGGAGGACCTACAATGAG. Residues: CSASPTSGRTYNE. The complete CDR3 protein is CSASPTSGRTYNEQFF.

On this clone itself: The read ends 3 residues shy of where the CDR3 ends; the end is completed using the germline J gene. V gene TRBV5-1 combines with J gene TRBJ2-3; 10 bases line up with TRBD2. CDR1 SGHRS and CDR2 YFSETQ come from the germline V gene. V dropped 3 bases and J dropped 1; count of bases not matched to a gene: 17. This CDR3 spans 20 amino acids. The sequenced part of the CDR3 DNA is TGCGCCAGCAGCTCACCAAATCCTAGCGGGAGTGGGCTGGGCACAGATACG. Residues: CASSSPNPSGSGLGTDT. The full CDR3 reads CASSSPNPSGSGLGTDTQYF. Based on the CDR3 plus reference TRBV5-1 and TRBJ2-3, the full variable domain is KAGVTQTPRYLIKTRGQQVTLSCSPISGHRSVSWYQQTPGQGLQFLFEYFSETQRNKGNFPGRFSGRQFSNSRSEMNVSTLELGDSALYLCASSSPNPSGSGLGTDTQYFGPGTRLTVL.

CDR3 DNA (partial): TGTGCCAGCAGTGGGGGACAGGGTTGGGCTGAA. It yields the protein CASSGGQGWAE. The entire CDR3 protein reads CASSGGQGWAEAFF. The V and J genes are TRBV28 and TRBJ1-1; 9 positions agree with TRBD1. The CDR3 is cut off 3 residues early in the read; its end comes from the germline J gene. The V gene's germline CDR1 is MDHEN and CDR2 SYDVKM. CDR3 length equals 14 residues. V was clipped by 5 bases and J by 6 bases; unmatched bases: 7.

Concerning this clone itself: Read coverage stops 3 residues before the CDR3 terminus; the germline J gene supplies the remainder. The chain couples TRBV5-1 to TRBJ1-4; 7 nucleotides agree with TRBD1. V lost 2 bases, J lost 4 bases, and 5 bases stayed unmatched. The CDR3 spans 15 residues. Germline V lookup: CDR1 SGHRS, CDR2 YFSETQ. CDR3 protein: CASSFIGTDNEKLFF. The DNA read from the CDR3 is TGCGCCAGCAGCTTTATCGGGACAGATAATGAAAAA.

Concerning this clone itself: The read terminates 3 residues ahead of where the CDR3 ends, so the germline J gene completes it. The chain recombines TRBV18 with TRBJ2-6; 8 bases are shared with TRBD1. Germline V lookup: CDR1 KGHSH, CDR2 LQKENI. Trimming took 2 bases from V and 2 from J; bases not matched to a gene: 8. This CDR3 has 18 amino acids. The part of the CDR3 DNA that was read is TGTGCCAGCTCACCAATATCGGACAGGGTTCCTGGGGCCAACGTC. It encodes CASSPISDRVPGANV. The whole CDR3 region reads CASSPISDRVPGANVLTF.

On this clone: The read falls 3 residues short of the CDR3 end, and the missing part is taken from the germline J gene. The chain combines TRBV6-2 or TRBV6-3 with TRBJ2-7; D may be TRBD2 (6 bases). The CDR3 is made up of 15 amino acids. Germline assignment: CDR1 MNHEY and CDR2 SVGEGT. Trimming removed 6 bases from V and 4 bases from J, with 19 bases in between. CDR3 amino acids: CASRHGTGGVYEQYF. CDR3 DNA (partial): TGTGCCAGCAGACACGGGACCGGGGGAGTATACGAG.

Comments on this clone: The read comes to an end 3 residues before the CDR3 does, leaving the germline J gene to fill in the end. The chain links TRBV4-1 to TRBJ1-1, with D uncertain. Trimming removed 0 bases from V and 1 base from J, with 15 bases in between. This CDR3 contains 17 residues. Germline V gene data show CDR1 as MGHRA and CDR2 as YSYEKL. The CDR3 loop reads CASSQDKGPDPNTEAFF. The sequenced CDR3 bases are TGCGCCAGCAGCCAAGATAAGGGTCCGGATCCGAACACTGAA.

Comments on this clone: The read terminates 3 residues before the CDR3 end, so the remaining end is supplied by the germline J gene. V gene TRBV5-1 combines with J gene TRBJ1-1; 7 nucleotides align to TRBD1. Per germline, CDR1 SGHRS and CDR2 YFSETQ. V shed 4 bases, J shed 4 bases, and the junction held 4 bases outside the gene matches. The CDR3 runs to 13 residues. The part of the CDR3 DNA that was read is TGCGCCAGCAGCCCAGGGGGGATCACTGAA. Encoded protein: CASSPGGITE. The full CDR3 is CASSPGGITEAFF.

For this clone: Read data end 3 residues before the CDR3 end; the end is taken from the germline J gene. J is TRBJ2-7 and V is TRBV29-1; TRBD1 matches at 9 bases. This CDR3 is built from 11 residues. The V gene's germline CDR1 is SQVTM and CDR2 ANQGSEA. V dropped 5 bases and J dropped 6; count of bases not matched to a gene: 2. The DNA read from the CDR3 is TGCAGCGTTACGGACAGGGGCGAG. Translated: CSVTDRGE. The full CDR3 protein reads CSVTDRGEQYF.

Worth noting for this clone: The read ends 3 residues early relative to the CDR3; the germline J gene fills the gap. This chain links TRBV11-2 with TRBJ2-3, with D possibly matching TRBD2 (6 bases). Germline V CDR1 and CDR2: SGHAT, FQNNGV. The V end was cut by 1 base, the J end by 0 bases, with 8 bases between. The CDR3 covers 15 residues. The chain's CDR3 is CASSLVSGSTDTQYF. CDR3 DNA (partial): TGTGCCAGCAGCTTAGTTAGCGGAAGCACAGATACG.

CDR3 sequence: CASSQATGLGYGYTF. The DNA read from the CDR3 is TGTGCCAGCAGCCAAGCAACAGGGCTGGGCTATGGC. The V and J genes are TRBV4-2 and TRBJ1-2; tentative D call: TRBD1 (6 bases). The read stops 3 residues short of the end of the CDR3; the missing end is completed from the germline J gene. The CDR3 runs 15 residues. Per the germline V gene, CDR1 is LGHNA and CDR2 is YNFKEQ. V was clipped by 1 base and J by 4 bases, with 13 bases between them.

About this clone: The read stops 3 residues short of the end of the CDR3; the missing end is completed from the germline J gene. The chain joins TRBV30 to TRBJ1-2; D is ambiguous. This CDR3 is 14 amino acids long. Germline V gene sequence: CDR1 GTSNPN, CDR2 SVGIG (reference sequence). CDR3 protein: CAWNGLAYTDTYTF. The covered CDR3 bases are TGTGCCTGGAACGGACTGGCTTACACAGATACC.

Regarding this clone: The read comes to an end 3 residues before the CDR3 does, leaving the germline J gene to fill in the end. V and J are TRBV30 and TRBJ2-1; 8 nucleotides line up with TRBD2. The length of the CDR3 is 14 residues. Germline V gene sequence: CDR1 GTSNPN, CDR2 SVGIG (reference sequence). Trimming at V came to 5 bases and at J to 6 bases, leaving 9 bases not matched to a gene. CDR3 DNA (partial): TGTGCCTGGGGGCCCGGGACTAGTGGCAATGAG. The encoded protein is CAWGPGTSGNE. The CDR3 as a whole reads CAWGPGTSGNEQFF.

As for this clone: The read comes to an end 3 residues before the CDR3 does, leaving the germline J gene to fill in the end. V and J are TRBV19 and TRBJ1-5, with no clear D. This CDR3 has 16 amino acids. Trimming left V 0 bases short and J 0 bases short, with 9 bases between. Germline V lookup: CDR1 LNHDA, CDR2 SQIVND (reference sequence). The DNA read from the CDR3 is TGTGCCAGTAGTATAGATTTCGCAGTTAGCAATCAGCCC. It encodes CASSIDFAVSNQP. The CDR3 in its entirety is CASSIDFAVSNQPQHF.

On this clone: The read gets to within 3 residues of the CDR3 end, and the germline J gene fills in the rest. The chain links TRBV20-1 to TRBJ1-2, with TRBD1 identical over 12 bases. CDR1 is DFQATT, CDR2 SNEGSKA, per germline (reference sequence). This CDR3 is 14 amino acids long. The CDR3 sequence: CSARDGTGGEGYTF. The covered CDR3 bases are TGCAGTGCTAGAGATGGGACAGGGGGCGAGGGC.

Comment on this clone: The read comes to an end 3 residues before the CDR3 does, leaving the germline J gene to fill in the end. This rearrangement joins TRBV18 to TRBJ2-1; TRBD2 agrees at 12 bases. CDR1 is KGHSH and CDR2 is LQKENI in the germline V gene. This CDR3 region has 17 residues. The V segment lost 1 base and the J segment 1 base; nucleotides outside the gene matches: 2. The CDR3: CASSPLGTSGSYNEQFF. Partial CDR3 DNA: TGTGCCAGCTCACCACTCGGGACTAGCGGGTCCTACAATGAG.

Concerning this clone itself: The read ends 3 residues shy of where the CDR3 ends; the end is completed using the germline J gene. J is TRBJ2-5 and V is TRBV2, with D maybe TRBD2 (6 bases). Germline CDR1 SNHLY, CDR2 FYNNEI. CDR3 length: 14 amino acids. Trimming removed 7 bases at V and 2 bases at J, with 14 bases between. The CDR3 protein is CASKLAPTQETQYF. The covered CDR3 bases are TGTGCCAGCAAGCTAGCGCCTACTCAAGAGACC.

For this clone: The read ends 3 residues early relative to the CDR3; the germline J gene fills the gap. The chain recombines TRBV30 with TRBJ1-2, with TRBD1 identical over 7 bases. The CDR3 length is 12 residues. CDR1 GTSNPN and CDR2 SVGIG come from the germline V gene (reference sequence). This CDR3 reads CAWRADRESYTF. Partial CDR3 DNA: TGTGCCTGGAGAGCCGACAGGGAAAGC.

Turning to this clone: With the read ending 3 residues before the CDR3 end, the germline J gene is used to fill in that end. V usage is TRBV12-5 and J usage is TRBJ2-7; 10 bases agree with TRBD2. The CDR3 is 15 residues long. V was clipped by 9 bases and J by 3 bases; unmatched bases: 11. In germline, CDR1 is LGHNT, CDR2 FRNRAP. CDR3 DNA (partial): TGTGCTAGCTCAAAGCGGGAGGGCCTTCGCTACGAG. Translating gives CASSKREGLRYE. The CDR3 reads in full as CASSKREGLRYEQYF.

As regards this clone: The CDR3 end falls 3 residues outside the read, so it is completed with the germline J gene. This rearrangement joins TRBV11-2 to TRBJ1-2, with a tentative D call TRBD1 (6 bases). The V gene lost 2 bases and the J gene lost 4 bases, with 14 bases spanning the gap. This CDR3 has 15 residues. CDR1 and CDR2 (germline): SGHAT, FQNNGV. The sequenced CDR3 bases are TGTGCCAGCAGCTTACCTTTGGGGGCGACCTATGGC. The encoded protein is CASSLPLGATYG. The whole CDR3 protein is CASSLPLGATYGYTF. Based on the CDR3 plus reference TRBV11-2 and TRBJ1-2, the full variable domain is EAGVAQSPRYKIIEKRQSVAFWCNPISGHATLYWYQQILGQGPKLLIQFQNNGVVDDSQLPKDRFSAERLKGVDSTLKIQPAKLEDSAVYLCASSLPLGATYGYTFGSGTRLTVV.

Worth noting for this clone: The CDR3 end is not reached by the read, which stops 3 residues before it; the germline J gene fills it in. V usage is TRBV7-2 and J usage is TRBJ2-1, with 10 positions matching TRBD2. The CDR3 sequence is 15 residues long. V shed 3 bases and J 7 bases; nucleotides not matched to a gene: 6. CDR1 is SGHTA, CDR2 FQGNSA, per germline. The CDR3 loop is CASSFLAGVGNEQFF. CDR3 DNA (partial): TGTGCCAGCAGCTTCCTAGCGGGAGTGGGGAATGAG.

With regard to this clone: The CDR3 end falls 3 residues outside the read, so it is completed with the germline J gene. The rearrangement uses TRBV19 and TRBJ1-4; 9 positions agree with TRBD1. V lost 4 bases, J lost 4 bases, and 1 base stayed unmatched. This CDR3 is 14 amino acids long. CDR1 is LNHDA, CDR2 SQIVND, per germline (reference sequence). The CDR3 sequence is CASSKGQGNEKLFF. Partial CDR3 DNA: TGTGCCAGTAGTAAGGGACAGGGTAATGAAAAA.

Note on this clone: The observed sequence ends 3 residues before the CDR3 terminus, with the missing tail filled in from the germline J gene. The V gene is TRBV28, the J gene TRBJ2-1; TRBD2 aligns across 8 bases. The CDR3 runs to 17 residues. The J segment lost 9 bases and the V segment lost 5 bases, leaving 18 bases of the junction unmatched. CDR1 and CDR2 (germline): MDHEN, SYDVKM. CDR3 DNA, as far as it was read: TGTGCCAGCAGTCAAACCGGACTAAGCGGGAGAAGAGGTGAG. The encoded protein is CASSQTGLSGRRGE. The entire CDR3 protein reads CASSQTGLSGRRGEQFF.

A remark on this clone: The sequenced fragment ends 3 residues before the CDR3 boundary, so the rest is inferred from the germline J gene. The chain has TRBV20-1 and TRBJ1-1; 7 bases align to TRBD1. The CDR3 loop spans 12 amino acids. With 3 bases clipped from V and 5 bases from J, the junction kept 3 bases outside the gene matches. CDR1 is DFQATT, CDR2 SNEGSKA, per germline (reference sequence). Incomplete CDR3 DNA: TGCAGTGCTAGTGCAGGGGGGACTGAA. It encodes CSASAGGTE. The CDR3 in its entirety is CSASAGGTEAFF.

Comment on this clone: Read data end 3 residues before the CDR3 end; the end is taken from the germline J gene. The rearrangement uses TRBV6-1 and TRBJ2-5, with 8 bases fitting TRBD1. CDR1 and CDR2 (germline): MNHNS, SASEGT. J lost 4 bases, V lost 2 bases, and 6 bases had no gene match. This CDR3 has 15 residues. The CDR3 reads CASSEQGASLETQYF. Partial CDR3 DNA: TGTGCCAGCAGTGAACAGGGGGCGTCTTTAGAGACC.

About this clone itself: The read ends 3 residues shy of where the CDR3 ends; the end is completed using the germline J gene. The rearrangement uses TRBV2 and TRBJ1-2, with D possibly TRBD1 on 5 matching bases. In germline, CDR1 is SNHLY, CDR2 FYNNEI. The CDR3 has 17 amino acids. The CDR3: CASSDSASGATYNDYTF. The covered CDR3 bases are TGTGCCAGCAGTGATTCCGCTAGCGGGGCTACCTACAATGAC.

Details on this clone: The read terminates 3 residues ahead of where the CDR3 ends, so the germline J gene completes it. The rearrangement uses TRBV20-1 and TRBJ2-1; D gene unclear. Per the germline V gene, CDR1 is DFQATT and CDR2 is SNEGSKA (reference sequence). The V gene lost 1 base and the J gene lost 0 bases, with 10 bases spanning the gap. This CDR3 spans 15 amino acids. CDR3 bases read: TGCAGTGCTAGAGCGGCAGCTAGCTCCTACAATGAG. Its translation is CSARAAASSYNE. The full CDR3 is CSARAAASSYNEQFF.

Of note for this clone: With the read ending 3 residues before the CDR3 end, the germline J gene is used to fill in that end. V gene TRBV18 combines with J gene TRBJ1-6, with 10 positions matching TRBD1. The V gene end was trimmed by 0 bases and the J gene end by 9 bases; junction bases not matched to a gene: 2. From germline, CDR1 is KGHSH and CDR2 LQKENI. This CDR3 spans 15 amino acids. The DNA read from the CDR3 is TGTGCCAGCTCACCACCGGGACAGGGGACTTCACCC. Protein: CASSPPGQGTSP. The whole CDR3 region reads CASSPPGQGTSPLHF. The entire variable domain, with the rest obtained from reference TRBV18 and TRBJ1-6, is as follows: NAGVMQNPRHLVRRRGQEARLRCSPMKGHSHVYWYRQLPEEGLKFMVYLQKENIIDESGMPKERFSAEFPKEGPSILRIQQVVRGDSAAYFCASSPPGQGTSPLHFGNGTRLTVT.

CDR3 protein: CASSDSGTGVYDYTF. The part of the CDR3 DNA that was read is TGTGCCAGCAGCGACTCCGGGACAGGAGTGTACGAC. The chain couples TRBV7-9 to TRBJ1-2; 8 bases are a match to TRBD1. Read data end 3 residues before the CDR3 end; the end is taken from the germline J gene. This CDR3 spans 15 amino acids. Germline V gene data show CDR1 as SEHNR and CDR2 as FQNEAQ (reference sequence).

As for this clone: From the germline J gene comes the end of the CDR3, since the read stops 3 residues before it. V is TRBV14 and J is TRBJ2-3; TRBD2 agrees at 9 bases. The germline V gene encodes CDR1 SGHDN and CDR2 FVKESK. The CDR3 consists of 17 residues. The junction had 6 bases not matched to a gene; V was cut back by 0 bases and J by 2 bases. CDR3 residues: CASSQEMAGGPTDTQYF. The CDR3 DNA, read in part, is TGTGCCAGCAGCCAAGAGATGGCGGGAGGGCCCACAGATACG. Combining the CDR3 with reference TRBV14 and TRBJ2-3 gives the whole variable domain EAGVTQFPSHSVIEKGQTVTLRCDPISGHDNLYWYRRVMGKEIKFLLHFVKESKQDESGMPNNRFLAERTGGTYSTLKVQPAELEDSGVYFCASSQEMAGGPTDTQYFGPGTRLTVL.

Of note for this clone: The read gets to within 3 residues of the CDR3 end, and the germline J gene fills in the rest. The V and J genes are TRBV7-8 and TRBJ2-3; 7 bases align to TRBD1. CDR3 size: 14 residues. In germline, CDR1 is SGHVS, CDR2 FQNEAQ. With 3 bases clipped from V and 6 bases from J, the junction kept 6 bases outside the gene matches. CDR3 in amino acids: CASSFRQGVDTQYF. Incomplete CDR3 DNA: TGTGCCAGCAGCTTCCGACAGGGCGTCGATACG.